This TCR beta chain was observed in a study of cytomegalovirus exposure and HLA in healthy donors. About the study: Earlier, 110 million or so unique TCR beta sequences were recovered from roughly 200 million T cells by an analysis.

Primers for the PCR totalled 60 Vbeta and 13 Jbeta. TCRdb's copy holds only in-frame clones and misses some; the assay was immunoSEQ multiplex PCR. The sample has a few hundred thousand clones; approximately 80% are singletons. A note on this clone: Its antigen is not identified.

The CDR3 is 16 residues long. Losses at the gene ends were 1 base for V and 0 bases for J; bases not matched to a gene: 4. Germline V gives CDR1 SEHNR, CDR2 FQNEAQ (reference sequence). Study observations and caveats: Earlier results showed most TCR beta V segments being productive about 87% or about 30% of the time. A further, later analysis showed that HLA-associated TCR beta chains (compared with equally common others) were more clonally expanded. An ancestry cluster, one associated with Asian ancestry, reportedly showed fewer N-insertions than the 666-donor mean in a later analysis.

The sequenced material came from PBMCs. The V gene is TRBV7-9, the J gene TRBJ2-3; 7 nucleotides agree with TRBD1. The clonotype originates from a woman between 50 and 59 years old in good health and CMV-seropositive. The CDR3 DNA is TGTGCCAGCAGCTTAGAGGGGGCCGACAGCACAGATACGCAGTATTTT. It yields the protein CASSLEGADSTDTQYF.